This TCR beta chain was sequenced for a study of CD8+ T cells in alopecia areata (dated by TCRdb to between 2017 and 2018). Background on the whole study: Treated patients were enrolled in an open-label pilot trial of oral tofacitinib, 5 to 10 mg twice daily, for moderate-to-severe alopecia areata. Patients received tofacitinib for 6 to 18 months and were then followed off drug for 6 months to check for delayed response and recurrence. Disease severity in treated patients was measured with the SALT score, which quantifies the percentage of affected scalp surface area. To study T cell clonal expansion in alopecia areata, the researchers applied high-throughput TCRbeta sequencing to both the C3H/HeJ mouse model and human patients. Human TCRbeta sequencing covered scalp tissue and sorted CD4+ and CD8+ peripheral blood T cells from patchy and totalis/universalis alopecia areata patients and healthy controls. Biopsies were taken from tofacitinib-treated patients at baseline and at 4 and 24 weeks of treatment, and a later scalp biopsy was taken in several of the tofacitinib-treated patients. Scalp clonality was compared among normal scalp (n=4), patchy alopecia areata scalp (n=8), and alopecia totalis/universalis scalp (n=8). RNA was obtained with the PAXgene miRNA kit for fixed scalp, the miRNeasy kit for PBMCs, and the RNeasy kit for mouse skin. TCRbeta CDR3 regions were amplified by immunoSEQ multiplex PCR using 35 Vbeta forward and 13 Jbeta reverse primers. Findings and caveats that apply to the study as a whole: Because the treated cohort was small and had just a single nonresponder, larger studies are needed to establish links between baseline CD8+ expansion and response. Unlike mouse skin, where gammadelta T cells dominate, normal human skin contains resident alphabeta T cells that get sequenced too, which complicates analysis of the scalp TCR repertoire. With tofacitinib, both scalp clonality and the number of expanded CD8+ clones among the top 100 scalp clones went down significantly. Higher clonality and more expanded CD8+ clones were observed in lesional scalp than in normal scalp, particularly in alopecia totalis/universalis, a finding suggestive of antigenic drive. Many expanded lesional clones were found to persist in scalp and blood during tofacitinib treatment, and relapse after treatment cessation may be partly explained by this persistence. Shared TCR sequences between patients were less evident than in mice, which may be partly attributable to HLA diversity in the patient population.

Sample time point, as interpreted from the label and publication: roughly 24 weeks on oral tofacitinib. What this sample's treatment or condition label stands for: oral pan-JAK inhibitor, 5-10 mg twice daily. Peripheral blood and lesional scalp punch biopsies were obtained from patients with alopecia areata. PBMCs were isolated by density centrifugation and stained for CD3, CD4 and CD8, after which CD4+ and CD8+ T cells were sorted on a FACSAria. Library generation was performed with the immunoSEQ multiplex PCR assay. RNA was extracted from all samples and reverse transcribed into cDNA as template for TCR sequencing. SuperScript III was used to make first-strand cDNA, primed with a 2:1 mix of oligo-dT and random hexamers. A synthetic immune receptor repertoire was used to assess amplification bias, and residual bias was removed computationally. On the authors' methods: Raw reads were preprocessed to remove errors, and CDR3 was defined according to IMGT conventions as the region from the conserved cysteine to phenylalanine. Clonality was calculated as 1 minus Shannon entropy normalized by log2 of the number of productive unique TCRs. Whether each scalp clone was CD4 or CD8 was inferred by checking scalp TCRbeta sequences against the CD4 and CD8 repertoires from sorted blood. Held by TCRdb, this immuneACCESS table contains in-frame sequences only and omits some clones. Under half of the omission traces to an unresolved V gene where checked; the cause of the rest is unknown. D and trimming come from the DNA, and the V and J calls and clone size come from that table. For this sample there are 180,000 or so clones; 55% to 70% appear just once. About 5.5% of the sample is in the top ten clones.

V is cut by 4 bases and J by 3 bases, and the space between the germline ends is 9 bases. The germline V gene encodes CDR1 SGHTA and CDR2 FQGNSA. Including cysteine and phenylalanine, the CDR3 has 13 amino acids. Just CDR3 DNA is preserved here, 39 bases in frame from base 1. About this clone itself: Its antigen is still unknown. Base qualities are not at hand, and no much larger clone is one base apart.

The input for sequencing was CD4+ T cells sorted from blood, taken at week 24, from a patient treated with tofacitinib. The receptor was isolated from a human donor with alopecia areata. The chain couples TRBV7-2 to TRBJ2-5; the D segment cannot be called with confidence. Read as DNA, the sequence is TGTGCCAGCAGCTCCCAACTCGAAGAGACCCAGTACTTC. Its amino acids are CASSSQLEETQYF.